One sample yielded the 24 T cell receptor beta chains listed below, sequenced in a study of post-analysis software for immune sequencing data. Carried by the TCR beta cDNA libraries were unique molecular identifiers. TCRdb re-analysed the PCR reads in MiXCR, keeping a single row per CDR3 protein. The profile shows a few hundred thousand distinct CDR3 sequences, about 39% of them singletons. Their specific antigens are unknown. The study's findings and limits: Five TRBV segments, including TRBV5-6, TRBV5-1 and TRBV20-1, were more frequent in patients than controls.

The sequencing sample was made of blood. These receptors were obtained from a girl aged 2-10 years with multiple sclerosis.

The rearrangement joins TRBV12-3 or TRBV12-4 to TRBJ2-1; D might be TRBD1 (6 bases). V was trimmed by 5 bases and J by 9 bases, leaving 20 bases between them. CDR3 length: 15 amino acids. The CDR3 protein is CASSPPAGAAVEQFF. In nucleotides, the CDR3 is TGTGCCAGCAGTCCCCCTGCAGGGGCTGCGGTTGAGCAGTTCTTC.

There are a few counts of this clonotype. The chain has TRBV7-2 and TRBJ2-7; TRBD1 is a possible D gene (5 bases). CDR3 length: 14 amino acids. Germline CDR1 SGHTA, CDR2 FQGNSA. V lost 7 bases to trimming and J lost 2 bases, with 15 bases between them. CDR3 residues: CASTPRVPPYEQYF. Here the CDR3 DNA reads TGTGCCAGCACACCCAGGGTCCCGCCCTACGAGCAGTACTTC.

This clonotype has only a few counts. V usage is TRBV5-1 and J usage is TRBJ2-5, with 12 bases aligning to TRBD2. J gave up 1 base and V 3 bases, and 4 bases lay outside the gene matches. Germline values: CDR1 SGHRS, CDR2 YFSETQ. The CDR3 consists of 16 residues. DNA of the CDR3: TGCGCCAGCAGCTCCTTGACTAGCGGGGGCCAAGAGACCCAGTACTTC. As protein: CASSSLTSGGQETQYF.

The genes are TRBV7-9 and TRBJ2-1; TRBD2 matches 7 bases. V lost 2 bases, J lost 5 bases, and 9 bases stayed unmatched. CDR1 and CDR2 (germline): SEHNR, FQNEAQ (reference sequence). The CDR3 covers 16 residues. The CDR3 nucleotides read TGTGCCAGCAGCTTATCGATTCGGGGGGACGACAATGAGCAGTTCTTC. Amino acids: CASSLSIRGDDNEQFF. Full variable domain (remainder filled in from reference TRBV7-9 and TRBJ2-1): DTGVSQNPRHKITKRGQNVTFRCDPISEHNRLYWYRQTLGQGPEFLTYFQNEAQLEKSRLLSDRFSAERPKGSFSTLEIQRTEQGDSAMYLCASSLSIRGDDNEQFFGPGTRLTVL.

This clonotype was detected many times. In DNA form, the CDR3 reads TGTGCCAGCAGCTTAGAAGGCTCCTATAATTCACCCCTCCACTTT. The encoded protein is CASSLEGSYNSPLHF. The J gene is TRBJ1-6, the V gene TRBV7-6; D unresolved. The CDR3 contains 15 residues. Trimming left V 1 base short and J 0 bases short, with 4 bases between. Per germline, CDR1 SGHVS and CDR2 FNYEAQ. Complete variable domain (other parts from reference TRBV7-6 and TRBJ1-6): GAGVSQSPRYKVTKRGQDVALRCDPISGHVSLYWYRQALGQGPEFLTYFNYEAQQDKSGLPNDRFSAERPEGSISTLTIQRTEQRDSAMYRCASSLEGSYNSPLHFGNGTRLTVT.

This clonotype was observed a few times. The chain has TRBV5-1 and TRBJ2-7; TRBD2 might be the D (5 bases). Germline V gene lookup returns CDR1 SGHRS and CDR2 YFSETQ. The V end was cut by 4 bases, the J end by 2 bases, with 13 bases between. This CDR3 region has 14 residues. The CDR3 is CASSLPGVPYEQYF. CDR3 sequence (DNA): TGCGCCAGCAGCCTACCCGGGGTTCCCTACGAGCAGTACTTC.

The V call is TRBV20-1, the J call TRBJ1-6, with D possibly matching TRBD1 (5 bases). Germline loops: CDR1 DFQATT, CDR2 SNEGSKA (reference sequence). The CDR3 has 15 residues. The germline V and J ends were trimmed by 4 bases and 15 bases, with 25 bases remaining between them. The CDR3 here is CSANPPTRQIHILHF. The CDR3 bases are TGCAGTGCTAACCCACCGACCCGACAGATCCACATCCTCCACTTT.

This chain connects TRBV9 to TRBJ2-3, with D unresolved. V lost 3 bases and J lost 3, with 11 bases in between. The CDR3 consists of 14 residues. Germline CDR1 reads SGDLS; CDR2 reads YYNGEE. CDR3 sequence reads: CASSGGLETDTQYF. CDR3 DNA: TGTGCCAGCAGCGGGGGATTGGAGACAGATACGCAGTATTTT.

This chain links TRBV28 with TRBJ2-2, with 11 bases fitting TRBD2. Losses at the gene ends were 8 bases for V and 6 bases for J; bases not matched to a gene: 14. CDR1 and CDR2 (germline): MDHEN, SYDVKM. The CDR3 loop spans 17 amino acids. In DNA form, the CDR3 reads TGTGCCAGCCACTCAGTGGTACTAGCGGGAGTGGCCGGGGAGCTGTTTTTT. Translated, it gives CASHSVVLAGVAGELFF. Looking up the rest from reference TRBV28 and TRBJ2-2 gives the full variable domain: DVKVTQSSRYLVKRTGEKVFLECVQDMDHENMFWYRQDPGLGLRLIYFSYDVKMKEKGDIPEGYSVSREKKERFSLILESASTNQTSMYLCASHSVVLAGVAGELFFGEGSRLTVL.

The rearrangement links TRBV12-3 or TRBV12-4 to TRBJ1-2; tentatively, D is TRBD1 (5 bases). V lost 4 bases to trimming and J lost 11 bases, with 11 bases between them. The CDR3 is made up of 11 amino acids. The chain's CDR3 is CASSSGPLYTF. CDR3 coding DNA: TGTGCCAGCAGTTCGGGACCGTTGTACACCTTC.

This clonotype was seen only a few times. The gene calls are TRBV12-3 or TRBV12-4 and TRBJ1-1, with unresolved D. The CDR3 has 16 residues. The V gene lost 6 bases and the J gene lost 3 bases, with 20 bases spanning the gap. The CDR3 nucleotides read TGTGCCAGCAGGCTTTCCTACGGACGACGGTACACTGAAGCTTTCTTT. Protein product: CASRLSYGRRYTEAFF.

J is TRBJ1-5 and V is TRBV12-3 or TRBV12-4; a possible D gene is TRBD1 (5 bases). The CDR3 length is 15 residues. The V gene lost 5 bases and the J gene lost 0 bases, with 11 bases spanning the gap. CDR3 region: CASSKGTDSNQPQHF. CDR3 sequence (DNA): TGTGCCAGCAGTAAGGGGACGGATAGCAATCAGCCCCAGCATTTT.

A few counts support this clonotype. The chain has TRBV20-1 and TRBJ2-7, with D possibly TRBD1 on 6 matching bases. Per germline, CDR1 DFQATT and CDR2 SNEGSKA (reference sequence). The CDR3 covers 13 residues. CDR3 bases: TGCAGCCCCTGGGGACAAGATTCCTACGAGCAGTACTTC. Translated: CSPWGQDSYEQYF.

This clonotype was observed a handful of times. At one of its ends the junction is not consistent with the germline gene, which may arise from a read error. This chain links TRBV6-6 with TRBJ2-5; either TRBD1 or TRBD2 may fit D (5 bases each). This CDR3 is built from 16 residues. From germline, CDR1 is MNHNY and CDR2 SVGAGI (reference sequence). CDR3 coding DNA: TGTGCCGGCAGTGCATCCGGGACCGCTGTACCAGAGACCCAGTACTTC. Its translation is CAGSASGTAVPETQYF.

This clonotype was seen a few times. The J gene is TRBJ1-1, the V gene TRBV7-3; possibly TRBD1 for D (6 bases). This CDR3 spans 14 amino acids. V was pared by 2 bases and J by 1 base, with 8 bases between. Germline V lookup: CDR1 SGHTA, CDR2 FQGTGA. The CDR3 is CASSLQGQNTEAFF. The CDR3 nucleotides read TGTGCCAGCAGCTTACAGGGGCAGAACACTGAAGCTTTCTTT.

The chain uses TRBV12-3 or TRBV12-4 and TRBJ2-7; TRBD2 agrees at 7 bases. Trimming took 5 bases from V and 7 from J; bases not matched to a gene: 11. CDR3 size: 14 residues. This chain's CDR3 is CASSQRGLGYEQYF. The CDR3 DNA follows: TGTGCCAGCAGTCAGCGGGGTCTAGGGTATGAGCAGTACTTC.

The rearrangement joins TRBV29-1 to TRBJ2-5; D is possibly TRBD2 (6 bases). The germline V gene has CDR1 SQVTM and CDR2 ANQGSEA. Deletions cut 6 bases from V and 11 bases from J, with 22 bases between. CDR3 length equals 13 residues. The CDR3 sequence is CSVPTGGAGEQYF. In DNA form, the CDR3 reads TGCAGCGTCCCCACCGGCGGGGCTGGAGAGCAGTACTTC.

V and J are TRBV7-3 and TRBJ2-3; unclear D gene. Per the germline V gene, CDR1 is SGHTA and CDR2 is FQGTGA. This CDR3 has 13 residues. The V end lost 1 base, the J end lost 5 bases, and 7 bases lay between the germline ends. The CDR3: CASSLSFEDTQYF. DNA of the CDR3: TGTGCCAGCAGCTTAAGTTTCGAAGATACGCAGTATTTT.

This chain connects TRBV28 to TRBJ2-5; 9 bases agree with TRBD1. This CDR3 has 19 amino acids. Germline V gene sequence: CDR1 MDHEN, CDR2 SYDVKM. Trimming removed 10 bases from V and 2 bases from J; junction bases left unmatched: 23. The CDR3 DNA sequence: TGTGCCACTCACGAGGTGCACTTGAGGGACAGGGATGTACAAGAGACCCAGTACTTC. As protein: CATHEVHLRDRDVQETQYF. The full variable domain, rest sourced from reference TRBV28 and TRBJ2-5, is DVKVTQSSRYLVKRTGEKVFLECVQDMDHENMFWYRQDPGLGLRLIYFSYDVKMKEKGDIPEGYSVSREKKERFSLILESASTNQTSMYLCATHEVHLRDRDVQETQYFGPGTRLLVL.

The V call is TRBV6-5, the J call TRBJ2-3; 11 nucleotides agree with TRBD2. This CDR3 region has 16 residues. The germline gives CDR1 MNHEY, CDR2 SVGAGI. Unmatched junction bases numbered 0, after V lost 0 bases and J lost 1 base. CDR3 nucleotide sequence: TGTGCCAGCAGTTACTCGACTAGCGGGGGCACAGATACGCAGTATTTT. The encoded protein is CASSYSTSGGTDTQYF.

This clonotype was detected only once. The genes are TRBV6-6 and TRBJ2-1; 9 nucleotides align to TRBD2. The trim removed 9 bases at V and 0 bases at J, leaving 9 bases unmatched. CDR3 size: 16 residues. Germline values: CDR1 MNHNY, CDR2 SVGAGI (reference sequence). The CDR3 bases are TGTGCCAGTAAGGGGAATAGCGGGAGCTCCTACAATGAGCAGTTCTTC. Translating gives CASKGNSGSSYNEQFF.

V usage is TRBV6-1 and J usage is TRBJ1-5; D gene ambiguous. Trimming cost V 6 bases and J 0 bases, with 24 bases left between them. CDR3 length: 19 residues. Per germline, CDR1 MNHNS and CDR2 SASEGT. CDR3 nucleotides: TGTGCCAGCAGCCCTATCGGACGTCAGTTAAAAGATAGCAATCAGCCCCAGCATTTT. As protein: CASSPIGRQLKDSNQPQHF.

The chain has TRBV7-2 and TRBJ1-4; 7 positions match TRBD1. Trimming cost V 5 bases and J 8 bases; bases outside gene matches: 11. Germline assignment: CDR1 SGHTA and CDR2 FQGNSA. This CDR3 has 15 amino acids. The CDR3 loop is CASSPGQAGPEKLFF. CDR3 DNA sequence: TGTGCCAGCAGCCCAGGACAGGCAGGACCCGAAAAACTGTTTTTT.

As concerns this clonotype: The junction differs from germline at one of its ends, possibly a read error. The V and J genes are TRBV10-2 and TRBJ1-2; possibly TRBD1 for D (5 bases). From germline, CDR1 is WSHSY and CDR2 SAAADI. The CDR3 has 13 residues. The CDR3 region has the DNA TGCGCCGGCAGTGAGTCAGGGCCCTATGGCTACACCTTC. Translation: CAGSESGPYGYTF.